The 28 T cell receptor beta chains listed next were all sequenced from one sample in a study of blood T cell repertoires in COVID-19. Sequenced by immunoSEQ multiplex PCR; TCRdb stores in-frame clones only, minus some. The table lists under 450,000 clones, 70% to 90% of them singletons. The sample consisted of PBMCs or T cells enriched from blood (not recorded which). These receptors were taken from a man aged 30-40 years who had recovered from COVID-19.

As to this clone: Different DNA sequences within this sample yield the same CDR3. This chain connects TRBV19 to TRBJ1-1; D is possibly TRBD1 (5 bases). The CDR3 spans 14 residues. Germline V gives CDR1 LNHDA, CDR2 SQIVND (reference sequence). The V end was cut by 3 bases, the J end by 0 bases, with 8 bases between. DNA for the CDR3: TGTGCCAGTAGTATCGGCAGGGTGAACACTGAAGCTTTCTTT. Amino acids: CASSIGRVNTEAFF.

The CDR3 DNA is TGTGCCAGCAGCCTTCTCGGGACTGGGGAGCAGTTCTTC. This encodes CASSLLGTGEQFF. The V and J genes are TRBV14 and TRBJ2-1; the D gene is possibly TRBD2 (6 bases). The ends were cut back, 4 bases at V and 10 bases at J, with 14 bases in the middle. The CDR3 covers 13 residues. CDR1 is SGHDN, CDR2 FVKESK, per germline.

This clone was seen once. The CDR3 loop is CASSSDRGHEQYF. As DNA, the CDR3 is TGTGCCAGCAGCTCCGACAGGGGGCACGAGCAGTACTTC. The rearrangement joins TRBV7-2 to TRBJ2-7; 10 nucleotides line up with TRBD1. Germline V lookup: CDR1 SGHTA, CDR2 FQGNSA. Losses at the gene ends were 4 bases for V and 5 bases for J; bases not matched to a gene: 2. CDR3 length: 13 residues.

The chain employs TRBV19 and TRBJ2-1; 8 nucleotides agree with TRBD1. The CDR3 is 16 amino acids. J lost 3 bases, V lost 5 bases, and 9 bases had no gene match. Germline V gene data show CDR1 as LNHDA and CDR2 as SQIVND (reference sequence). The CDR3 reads CASSPLRTGNYNEQFF. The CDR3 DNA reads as TGTGCCAGTAGTCCCCTCCGGACAGGGAACTACAATGAGCAGTTCTTC.

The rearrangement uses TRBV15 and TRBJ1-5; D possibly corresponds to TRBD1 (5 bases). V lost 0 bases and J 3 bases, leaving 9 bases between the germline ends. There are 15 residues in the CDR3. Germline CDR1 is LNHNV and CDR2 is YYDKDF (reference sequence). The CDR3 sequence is CATSREAGLNQPQHF. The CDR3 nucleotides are TGTGCCACCAGCAGAGAGGCAGGGCTCAATCAGCCCCAGCATTTT.

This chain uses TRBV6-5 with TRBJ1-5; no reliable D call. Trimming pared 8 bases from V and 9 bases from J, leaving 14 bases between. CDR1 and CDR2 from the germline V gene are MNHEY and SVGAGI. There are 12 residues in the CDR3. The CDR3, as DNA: TGTGCCAGCGGAACAAGAGGCGGGCCCCAGCATTTT. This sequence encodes CASGTRGGPQHF.

CDR3 bases: TGTGCCAGCAGCCCTCGGACTCACTCTGGAAACACCATATATTTT. It yields the protein CASSPRTHSGNTIYF. The V gene is TRBV7-8, the J gene TRBJ1-3; unclear D gene. The germline gives CDR1 SGHVS, CDR2 FQNEAQ. CDR3 length equals 15 residues. Trimming removed 5 bases from V and 0 bases from J, with 11 bases in between.

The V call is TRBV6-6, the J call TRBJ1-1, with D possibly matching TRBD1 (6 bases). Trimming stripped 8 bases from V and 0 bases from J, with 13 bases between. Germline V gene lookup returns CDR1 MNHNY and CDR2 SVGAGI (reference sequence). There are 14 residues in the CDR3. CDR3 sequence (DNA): TGTGCCAGCTGGACGGGACAAATGAACACTGAAGCTTTCTTT. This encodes CASWTGQMNTEAFF.

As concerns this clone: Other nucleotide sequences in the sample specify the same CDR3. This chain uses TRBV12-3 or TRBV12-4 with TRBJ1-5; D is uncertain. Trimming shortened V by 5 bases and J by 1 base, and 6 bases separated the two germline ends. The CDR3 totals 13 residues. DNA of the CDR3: TGTGCCAGCAGTCCGGGAAGCAATCAGCCCCAGCATTTT. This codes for CASSPGSNQPQHF.

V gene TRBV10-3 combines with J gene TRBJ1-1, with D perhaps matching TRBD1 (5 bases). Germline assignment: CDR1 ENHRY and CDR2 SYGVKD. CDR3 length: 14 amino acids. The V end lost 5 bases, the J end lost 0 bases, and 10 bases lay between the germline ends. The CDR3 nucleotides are TGTGCCATCAGTCCCGCAGGGTTGAACACTGAAGCTTTCTTT. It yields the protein CAISPAGLNTEAFF.

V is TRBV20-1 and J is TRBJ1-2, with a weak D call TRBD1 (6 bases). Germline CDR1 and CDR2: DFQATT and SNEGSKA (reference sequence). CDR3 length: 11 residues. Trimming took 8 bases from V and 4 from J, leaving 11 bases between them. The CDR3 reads CSYRVGYGYTF. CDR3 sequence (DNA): TGCAGTTACAGGGTGGGCTATGGCTACACCTTC.

The CDR3 here is CASSSKPSYSEQYF. The CDR3 DNA sequence: TGCGCCAGCAGCTCCAAACCGAGCTATTCCGAGCAGTACTTC. The gene calls are TRBV5-1 and TRBJ2-7; D not certain. CDR1 is SGHRS and CDR2 is YFSETQ in the germline V gene. CDR3 length equals 14 residues. Trimming left V 3 bases short and J 6 bases short, with 16 bases between.

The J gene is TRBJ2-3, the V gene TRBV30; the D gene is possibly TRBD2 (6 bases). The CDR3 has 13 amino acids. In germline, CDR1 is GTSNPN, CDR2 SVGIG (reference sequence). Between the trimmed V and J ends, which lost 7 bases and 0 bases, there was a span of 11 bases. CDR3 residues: CASGVESTDTQYF. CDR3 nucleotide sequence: TGTGCCTCGGGGGTGGAGAGCACAGATACGCAGTATTTT.

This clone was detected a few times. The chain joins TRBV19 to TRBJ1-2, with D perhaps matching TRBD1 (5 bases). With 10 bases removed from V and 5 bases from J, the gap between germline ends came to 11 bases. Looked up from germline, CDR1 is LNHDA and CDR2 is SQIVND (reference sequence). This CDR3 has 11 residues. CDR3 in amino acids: CATGTEYGYTF. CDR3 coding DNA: TGTGCCACAGGGACTGAGTATGGCTACACCTTC.

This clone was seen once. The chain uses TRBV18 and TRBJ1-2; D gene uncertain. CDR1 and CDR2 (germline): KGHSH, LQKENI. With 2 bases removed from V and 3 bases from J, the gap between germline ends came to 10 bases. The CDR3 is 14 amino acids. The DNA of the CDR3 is TGTGCCAGCTCACCAGCGGGTGCTCACTATGGCTACACCTTC. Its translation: CASSPAGAHYGYTF.

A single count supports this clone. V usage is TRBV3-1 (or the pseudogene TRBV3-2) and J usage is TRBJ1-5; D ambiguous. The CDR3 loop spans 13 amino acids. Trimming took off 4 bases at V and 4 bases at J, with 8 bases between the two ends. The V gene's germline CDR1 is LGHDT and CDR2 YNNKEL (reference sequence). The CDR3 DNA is TGTGCCAGCAGCCGTCAGATGAATCAGCCCCAGCATTTT. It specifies CASSRQMNQPQHF.

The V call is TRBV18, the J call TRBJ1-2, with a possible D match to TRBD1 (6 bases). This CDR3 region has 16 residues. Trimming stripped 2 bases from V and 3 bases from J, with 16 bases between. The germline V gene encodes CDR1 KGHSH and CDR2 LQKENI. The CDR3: CASSPFGQQKDYGYTF. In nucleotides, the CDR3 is TGTGCCAGCTCACCATTTGGACAGCAAAAAGACTATGGCTACACCTTC.

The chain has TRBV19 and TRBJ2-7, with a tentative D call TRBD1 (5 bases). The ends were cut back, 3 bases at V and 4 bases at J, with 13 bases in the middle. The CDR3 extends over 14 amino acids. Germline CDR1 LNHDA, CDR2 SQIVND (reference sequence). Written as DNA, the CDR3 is TGTGCCAGTAGTATTTTTACAGGAGCATACGAGCAGTACTTC. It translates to CASSIFTGAYEQYF.

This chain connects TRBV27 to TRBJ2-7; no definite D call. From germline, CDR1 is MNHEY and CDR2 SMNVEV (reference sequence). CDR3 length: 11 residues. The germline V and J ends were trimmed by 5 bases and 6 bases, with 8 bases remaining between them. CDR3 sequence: CASSHGSEQYF. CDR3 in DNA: TGTGCCAGCAGTCACGGTAGCGAGCAGTACTTC.

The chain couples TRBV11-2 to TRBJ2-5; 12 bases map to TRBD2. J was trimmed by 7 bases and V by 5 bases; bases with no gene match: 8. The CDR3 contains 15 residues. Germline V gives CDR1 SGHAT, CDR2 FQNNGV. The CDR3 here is CASSNLAGGYGTQYF. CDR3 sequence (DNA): TGTGCCAGCAGCAACCTAGCGGGGGGGTACGGGACCCAGTACTTC. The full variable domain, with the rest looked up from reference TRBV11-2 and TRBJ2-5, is EAGVAQSPRYKIIEKRQSVAFWCNPISGHATLYWYQQILGQGPKLLIQFQNNGVVDDSQLPKDRFSAERLKGVDSTLKIQPAKLEDSAVYLCASSNLAGGYGTQYFGPGTRLLVL.

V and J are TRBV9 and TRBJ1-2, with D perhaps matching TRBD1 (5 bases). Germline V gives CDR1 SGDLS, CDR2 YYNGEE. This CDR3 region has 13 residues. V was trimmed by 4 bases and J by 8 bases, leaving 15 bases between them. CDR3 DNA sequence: TGTGCCAGCAGCAAAGGGGAAGGGGTGGGCTACACCTTC. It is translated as CASSKGEGVGYTF.

In DNA form, the CDR3 reads TGTGCCAGCTCAAACCACCCACCTACCGTTGGAAACACCATATATTTT. Translating gives CASSNHPPTVGNTIYF. The gene calls are TRBV18 and TRBJ1-3; D not certain. The germline V gene encodes CDR1 KGHSH and CDR2 LQKENI. V was shortened by 5 bases and J by 3 bases, with 17 bases between the two germline ends. There are 16 residues in the CDR3.

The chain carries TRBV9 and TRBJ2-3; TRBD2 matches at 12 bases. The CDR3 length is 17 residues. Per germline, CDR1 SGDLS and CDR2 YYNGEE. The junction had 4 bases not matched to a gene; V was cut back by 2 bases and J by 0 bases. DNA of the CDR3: TGTGCCAGCAGCGTTACTAGCGGGGGGCCAAGCACAGATACGCAGTATTTT. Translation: CASSVTSGGPSTDTQYF.

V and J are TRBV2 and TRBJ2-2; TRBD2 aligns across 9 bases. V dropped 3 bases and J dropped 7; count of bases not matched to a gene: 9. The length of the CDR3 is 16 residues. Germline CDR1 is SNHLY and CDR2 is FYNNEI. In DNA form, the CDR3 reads TGTGCCAGCAGTGACGGCGGGGGGGCCTATGGCGGGGAGCTGTTTTTT. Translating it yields CASSDGGGAYGGELFF.

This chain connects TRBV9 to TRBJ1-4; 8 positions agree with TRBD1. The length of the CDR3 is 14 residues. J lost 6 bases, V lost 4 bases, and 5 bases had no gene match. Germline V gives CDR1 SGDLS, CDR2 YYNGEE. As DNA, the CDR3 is TGTGCCAGCAGCCCAGGGGGCTGGGATGAAAAACTGTTTTTT. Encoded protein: CASSPGGWDEKLFF.

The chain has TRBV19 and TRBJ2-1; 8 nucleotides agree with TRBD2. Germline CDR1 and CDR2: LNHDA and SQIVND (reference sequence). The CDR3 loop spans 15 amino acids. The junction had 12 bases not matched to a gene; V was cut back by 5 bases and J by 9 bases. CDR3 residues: CASSVSGEVLGEQFF. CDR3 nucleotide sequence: TGTGCCAGTAGTGTTAGCGGGGAGGTTCTAGGTGAGCAGTTCTTC.

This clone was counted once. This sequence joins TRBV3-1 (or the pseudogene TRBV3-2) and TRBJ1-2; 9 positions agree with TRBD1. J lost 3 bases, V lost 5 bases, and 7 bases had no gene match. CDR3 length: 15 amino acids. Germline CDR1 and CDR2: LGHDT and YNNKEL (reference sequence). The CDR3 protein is CASSKPGQGYYGYTF. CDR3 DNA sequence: TGTGCCAGCAGCAAGCCGGGACAGGGCTACTATGGCTACACCTTC.

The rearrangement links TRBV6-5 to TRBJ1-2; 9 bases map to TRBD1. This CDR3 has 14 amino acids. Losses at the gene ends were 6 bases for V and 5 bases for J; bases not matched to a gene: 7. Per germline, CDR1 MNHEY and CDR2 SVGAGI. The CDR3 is CASSSPGTGYGYTF. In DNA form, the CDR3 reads TGTGCCAGCAGCTCCCCCGGGACAGGGTATGGCTACACCTTC.